The entry below describes one T cell receptor beta chain. Each replicate PCR on the sorted subsets used approximately 200 ng DNA (roughly 30,000 T cell genomes). As originally analysed: Junction-only immunoSEQ sequences carried no quality scores, so filtering differed. Profiling relied on immunoSEQ multiplex PCR, and the TCRdb table lists in-frame clones only, not all of them. The V and J calls and clone size are taken from that table; D and trimming were inferred from the DNA. This table holds a few million clones, around 95% found once. This CDR3 is built from 15 residues. Germline CDR1 and CDR2: KGHSH and LQKENI. Trimming stripped 0 bases from V and 5 bases from J, with 13 bases between. All donors were healthy HIV-negative adults lacking recent acute infections or vaccinations. The data belong to a study of shared clonotypes between healthy human individuals.

This chain uses TRBV18 with TRBJ2-5; D is tentatively TRBD1 or TRBD2 (5 bases each). The TCR was taken from a man younger than 35 in good health. The source material was naive CD4+ T cells sorted from blood. Subset meaning: CD45RA+ positively selected. The CDR3: CASSPPGEMKETQYF. DNA for the CDR3: TGTGCCAGCTCACCACCGGGGGAAATGAAGGAGACCCAGTACTTC.